This T cell receptor beta chain emerged from a study of technical replicates of blood from a handful of donors. Sequencing used immunoSEQ multiplex PCR; TCRdb keeps in-frame clones, though not all of them. Of tens of thousands of clones listed, roughly 94% were seen once; the top ten hold about 0.27%. The sequenced sample consisted of T cells isolated from PBMCs. The receptor was derived from a human donor in good health.

CDR3 amino acids: CAWSSLVQDPGGYTF. For the CDR3, the DNA is TGTGCCTGGAGTTCACTCGTACAGGACCCAGGCGGCTACACCTTC. This chain links TRBV30 with TRBJ1-2; TRBD1 might be the D (5 bases). Germline assignment: CDR1 GTSNPN and CDR2 SVGIG (reference sequence). Trimming pared 2 bases from V and 8 bases from J, leaving 21 bases between. The CDR3 is 15 residues long.